A single sample gave rise to the 9 T cell receptor beta chains below, sequenced in a study of T-cell memory formation after mild COVID-19. In TCRdb, the 5' RACE reads were re-called with MiXCR into one record per CDR3 protein. The sample has approximately 200,000 distinct CDR3 sequences, 16% seen once. The sequencing input was PBMCs or a T cell subset sorted from them (not recorded which). These receptors all come from an adult woman who had mild COVID-19 (a few samples of this study predate the infection). Cell type and time point are not known.

This chain links TRBV28 with TRBJ2-1, with TRBD2 matching 11 bases. The CDR3 consists of 14 residues. V lost 10 bases and J lost 4; bases outside the gene matches: 6. Germline V gene data show CDR1 as MDHEN and CDR2 as SYDVKM. The DNA for the CDR3 is TGTGCCACCTGCGGGACTAGCGGATACAATGAGCAGTTCTTC. Protein sequence: CATCGTSGYNEQFF.

This clonotype was found a few times. The chain couples TRBV24-1 to TRBJ2-5; TRBD2 agrees at 13 bases. After removal of 4 bases from V and 4 bases from J, the junction contained 8 bases not matched to a gene. The germline CDR1 and CDR2 sequences are KGHDR and SFDVKD. This CDR3 is 17 amino acids long. CDR3 region: CATSDFGLAGVRETQYF. In nucleotides, the CDR3 is TGTGCCACCAGTGACTTCGGACTAGCGGGAGTACGAGAGACCCAGTACTTC.

This chain connects TRBV6-5 to TRBJ2-3; D ambiguous. From germline, CDR1 is MNHEY and CDR2 SVGAGI. This CDR3 region has 15 residues. The V gene lost 7 bases and the J gene lost 2 bases, with 16 bases spanning the gap. The CDR3, as DNA: TGTGCCAGCACCGCAGACATTAGATACACAGATACGCAGTATTTT. It codes for CASTADIRYTDTQYF.

This sequence joins TRBV7-2 and TRBJ2-3; 7 nucleotides align to TRBD2. Germline V gene data show CDR1 as SGHTA and CDR2 as FQGNSA. Trimming took 2 bases from V and 5 from J; bases not matched to a gene: 7. The CDR3 has 15 residues. This chain's CDR3 is CASSLQWTRGDTQYF. Here the CDR3 DNA reads TGTGCCAGCAGCTTACAGTGGACTAGGGGAGATACGCAGTATTTT.

This clonotype occurred a few times. The chain uses TRBV5-5 and TRBJ2-7; TRBD2 agrees at 10 bases. Losses at the gene ends were 4 bases for V and 7 bases for J; bases not matched to a gene: 8. CDR3 length: 14 residues. The germline gives CDR1 SGHKS, CDR2 YYEKEE (reference sequence). DNA for the CDR3: TGTGCCAGCAGCCCTAGCGGGAGTGCGGGGGAGCAGTACTTC. Its protein product is CASSPSGSAGEQYF.

This clonotype was seen at least ten times. The rearrangement links TRBV24-1 to TRBJ2-5, with TRBD1 identical over 9 bases. Trimming cost V 1 base and J 2 bases; bases outside gene matches: 13. CDR3 length: 19 residues. CDR1 KGHDR and CDR2 SFDVKD come from the germline V gene. The CDR3 reads CATSDFSSGTGILQETQYF. CDR3 nucleotide sequence: TGTGCCACCAGTGATTTTTCCTCCGGGACAGGGATTTTGCAAGAGACCCAGTACTTC.

V and J are TRBV30 and TRBJ1-2, with a tentative D call TRBD1 (5 bases). The germline V and J ends were trimmed by 2 bases and 3 bases, with 16 bases remaining between them. Germline CDR1 GTSNPN, CDR2 SVGIG (reference sequence). The CDR3 consists of 15 residues. The CDR3 region is CAWSFPGRSDYGYTF. The DNA of the CDR3 is TGTGCCTGGAGTTTCCCGGGACGGTCGGACTATGGCTACACCTTC.

This clonotype was detected only a few times. The chain links TRBV5-1 to TRBJ2-7; 7 bases are a match to TRBD1. The CDR3 consists of 13 residues. V gave up 4 bases and J gave up 6 bases; unmatched junction bases: 7. The germline V gene encodes CDR1 SGHRS and CDR2 YFSETQ. The CDR3 region has the DNA TGCGCCAGCAGCACTCGACAGGGATCCGAGCAGTACTTC. Its protein product is CASSTRQGSEQYF.

The CDR3, as DNA: TGCGCCAGCAGCTCCAGCACAGGGGGCGGAACTGAAGCTTTCTTT. This gives the protein CASSSSTGGGTEAFF. The gene calls are TRBV5-1 and TRBJ1-1; 9 positions match TRBD1. The CDR3 covers 15 residues. Germline CDR1 SGHRS, CDR2 YFSETQ. The junction had 8 bases not matched to a gene; V was cut back by 3 bases and J by 5 bases.